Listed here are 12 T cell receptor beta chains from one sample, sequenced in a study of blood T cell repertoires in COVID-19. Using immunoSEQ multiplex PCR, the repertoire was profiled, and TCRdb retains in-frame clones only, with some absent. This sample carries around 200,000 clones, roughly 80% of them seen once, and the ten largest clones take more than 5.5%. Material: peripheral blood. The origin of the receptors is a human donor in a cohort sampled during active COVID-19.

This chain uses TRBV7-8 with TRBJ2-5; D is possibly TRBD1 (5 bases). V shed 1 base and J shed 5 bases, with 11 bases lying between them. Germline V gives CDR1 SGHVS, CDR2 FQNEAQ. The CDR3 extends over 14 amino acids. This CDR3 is CASSLGTFFETQYF. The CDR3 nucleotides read TGTGCCAGCAGCTTAGGGACATTCTTTGAGACCCAGTACTTC.

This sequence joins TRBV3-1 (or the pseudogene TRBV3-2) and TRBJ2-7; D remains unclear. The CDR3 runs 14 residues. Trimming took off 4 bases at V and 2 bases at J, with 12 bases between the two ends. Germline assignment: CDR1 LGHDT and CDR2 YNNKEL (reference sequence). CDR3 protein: CASSPVAEAYEQYF. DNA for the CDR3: TGTGCCAGCAGCCCTGTGGCAGAAGCCTACGAGCAGTACTTC.

The CDR3 DNA sequence: TGCGCCAGCAGCCAAGAGAGGGATTCCTACGAGCAGTACTTC. It codes for CASSQERDSYEQYF. The V gene is TRBV4-1, the J gene TRBJ2-7, with D possibly TRBD2 on 5 matching bases. V lost 0 bases and J lost 1, with 7 bases in between. The CDR3 loop spans 14 amino acids. The germline CDR1 and CDR2 sequences are MGHRA and YSYEKL.

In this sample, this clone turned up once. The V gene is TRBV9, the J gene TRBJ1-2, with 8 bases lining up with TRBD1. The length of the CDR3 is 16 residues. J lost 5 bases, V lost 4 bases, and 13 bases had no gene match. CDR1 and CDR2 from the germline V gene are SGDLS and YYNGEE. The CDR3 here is CASSSSDRAPAYGYTF. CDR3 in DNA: TGTGCCAGCAGCTCTTCGGACAGGGCACCTGCATATGGCTACACCTTC.

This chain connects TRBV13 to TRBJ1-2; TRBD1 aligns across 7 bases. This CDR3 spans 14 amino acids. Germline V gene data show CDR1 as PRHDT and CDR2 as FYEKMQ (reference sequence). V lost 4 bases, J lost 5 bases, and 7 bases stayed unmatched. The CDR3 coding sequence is TGTGCCAGCAGCTCAACGACAGGGAGATATGGCTACACCTTC. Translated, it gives CASSSTTGRYGYTF.

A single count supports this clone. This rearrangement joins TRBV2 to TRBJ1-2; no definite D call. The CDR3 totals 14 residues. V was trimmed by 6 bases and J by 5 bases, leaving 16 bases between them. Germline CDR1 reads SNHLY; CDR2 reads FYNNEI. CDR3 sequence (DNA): TGTGCCAGCAGGGCGGTGGGTCGAGAATATGGCTACACCTTC. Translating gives CASRAVGREYGYTF.

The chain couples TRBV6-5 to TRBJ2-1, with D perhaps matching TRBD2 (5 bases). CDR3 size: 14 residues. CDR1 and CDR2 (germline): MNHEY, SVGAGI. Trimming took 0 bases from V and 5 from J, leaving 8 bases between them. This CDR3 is CASSYSRGNNEQFF. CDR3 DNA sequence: TGTGCCAGCAGTTACTCGAGAGGGAACAATGAGCAGTTCTTC.

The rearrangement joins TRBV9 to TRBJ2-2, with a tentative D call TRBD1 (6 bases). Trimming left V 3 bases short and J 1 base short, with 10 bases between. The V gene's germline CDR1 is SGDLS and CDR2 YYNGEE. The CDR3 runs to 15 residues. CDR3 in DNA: TGTGCCAGCAGCGCCGGGACACAGAACACCGGGGAGCTGTTTTTT. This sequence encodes CASSAGTQNTGELFF.

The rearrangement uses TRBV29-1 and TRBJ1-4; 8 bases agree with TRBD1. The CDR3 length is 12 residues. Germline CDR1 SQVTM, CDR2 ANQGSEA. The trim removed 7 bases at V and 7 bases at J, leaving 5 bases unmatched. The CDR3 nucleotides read TGCAGCGCCGCGGACAGGGTTGAAAAACTGTTTTTT. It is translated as CSAADRVEKLFF.

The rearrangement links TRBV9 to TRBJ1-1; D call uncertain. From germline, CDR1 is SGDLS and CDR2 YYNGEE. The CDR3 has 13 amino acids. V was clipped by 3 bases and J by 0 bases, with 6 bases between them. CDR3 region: CASSAFMNTEAFF. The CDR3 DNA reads TGTGCCAGCAGCGCCTTTATGAACACTGAAGCTTTCTTT. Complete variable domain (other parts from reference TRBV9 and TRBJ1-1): DSGVTQTPKHLITATGQRVTLRCSPRSGDLSVYWYQQSLDQGLQFLIQYYNGEERAKGNILERFSAQQFPDLHSELNLSSLELGDSALYFCASSAFMNTEAFFGQGTRLTVV.

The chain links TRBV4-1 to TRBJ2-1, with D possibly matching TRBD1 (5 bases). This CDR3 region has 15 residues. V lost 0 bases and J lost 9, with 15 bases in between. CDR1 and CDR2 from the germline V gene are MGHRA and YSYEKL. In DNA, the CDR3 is TGCGCCAGCAGCCAAGATCGTCCAGGGTTGAGTGAGCAGTTCTTC. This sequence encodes CASSQDRPGLSEQFF.

The CDR3 loop reads CASSERGTGETQYF. The CDR3 DNA sequence: TGTGCCAGCAGTGAGAGGGGGACAGGGGAGACCCAGTACTTC. This chain joins TRBV25-1 and TRBJ2-5; 9 bases match TRBD1. Unmatched junction bases numbered 4, after V lost 3 bases and J lost 5 bases. The CDR3 spans 14 residues. Germline CDR1 is MGHDK and CDR2 is SYGVNS.